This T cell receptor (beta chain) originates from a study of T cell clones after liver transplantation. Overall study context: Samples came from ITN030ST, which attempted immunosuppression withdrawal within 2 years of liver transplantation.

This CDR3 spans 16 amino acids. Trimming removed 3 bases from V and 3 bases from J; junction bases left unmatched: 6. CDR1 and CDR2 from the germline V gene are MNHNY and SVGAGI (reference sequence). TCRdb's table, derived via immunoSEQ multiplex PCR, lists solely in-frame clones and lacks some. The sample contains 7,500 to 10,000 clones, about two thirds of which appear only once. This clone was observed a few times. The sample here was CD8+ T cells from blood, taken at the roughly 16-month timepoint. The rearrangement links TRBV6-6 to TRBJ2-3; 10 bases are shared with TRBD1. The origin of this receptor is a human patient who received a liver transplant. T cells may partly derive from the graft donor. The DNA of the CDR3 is TGTGCCAGCAGTTATAATGGACAGGGGGAAACAGATACGCAGTATTTT. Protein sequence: CASSYNGQGETDTQYF.